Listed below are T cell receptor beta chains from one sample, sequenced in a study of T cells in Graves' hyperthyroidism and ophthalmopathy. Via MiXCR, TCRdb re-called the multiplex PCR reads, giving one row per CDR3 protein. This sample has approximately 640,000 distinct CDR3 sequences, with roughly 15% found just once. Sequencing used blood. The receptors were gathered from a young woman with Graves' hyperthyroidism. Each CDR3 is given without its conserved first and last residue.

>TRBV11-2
ASSTGTGDQETQY
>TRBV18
ASSSMTGPYEQY
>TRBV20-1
SARNGTGLTGRPNEQF
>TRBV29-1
SAKGGADTGELF
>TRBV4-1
ASSQVTSGRVSSYEQY
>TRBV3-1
ASSQSLPGELF
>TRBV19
ASSMSLTSSSHGGEQF
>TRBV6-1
ASSPAGNNEQF
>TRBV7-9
ASSPDGGGLNEQF
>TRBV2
ASSERVTQETQY
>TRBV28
ASTAKSGTQH
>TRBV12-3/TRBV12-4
ASSFLLAGGTDTQY
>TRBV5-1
ASSLNPGEAETQY
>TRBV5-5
ASSLRQATGLAGGRSYEQY
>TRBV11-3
ASGPIGGSSSDTQY
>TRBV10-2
ASSFIGTSGSNEQF
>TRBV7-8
ASSLGTANEQF
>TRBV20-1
SARTGQGYNEQF
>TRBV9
ASSDTGSDTQY
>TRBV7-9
ASSLSWGEQF
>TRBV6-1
ASRVYTGELF
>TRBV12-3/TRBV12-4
ASSSTGGGGNTIY
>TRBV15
ATSVQRDPTDTQY
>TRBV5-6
ASSLVLAGITDTQY
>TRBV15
ATSRSSGTRHYEQY
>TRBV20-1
SARGFGSGHEQY
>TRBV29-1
SVVSDSYEQY
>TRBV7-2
ASSLSISNQPQH
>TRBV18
ASSQDRKNTEAF
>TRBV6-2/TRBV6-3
AAPNEPRNRYGYT
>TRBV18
ASSRVRDDTIY
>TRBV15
ATSRRLRGAISYEQY
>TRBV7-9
ASSLTSNEKLF
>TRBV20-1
SARDPGHPVEQY
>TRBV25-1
ASSEYDRANTEAF
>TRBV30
AWSQGAGEKLF
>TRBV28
ASCEAGGEQY
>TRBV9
ASSASGTETYEQY
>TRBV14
ASAVSRDTQY
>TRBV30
AWSGTSGRWDTQY
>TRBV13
ASSPGVATNEKLF
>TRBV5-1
ASSLISGNQPQH
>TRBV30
AWSLGGGGYT
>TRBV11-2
ASSLADRVQY
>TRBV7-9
ASLRTRGYEQY
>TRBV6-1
ASSRGTNEQF
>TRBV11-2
ASSLENRAYSPLH
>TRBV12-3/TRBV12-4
ASSFVQGINEQY
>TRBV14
ASSQVAPSWEQY
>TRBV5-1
ASRPGTSGRQETQY
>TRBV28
ASKTSRDREDNEQF
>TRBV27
ASSITGYEQY
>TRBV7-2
ASSLSSGRTGELF